This T cell receptor (beta chain) was obtained from a study of identical twins. V was shortened by 2 bases and J by 0 bases, with 10 bases between the two germline ends. Per the germline V gene, CDR1 is MNHEY and CDR2 is SVGEGT. The CDR3 consists of 15 residues. MiXCR, run by TCRdb on the 5' RACE reads, gives a single entry per CDR3 protein. The table shows more than 600,000 distinct CDR3 sequences, with 18% occurring only once. The data also belong to a second study, concerning T cells expressing NK-cell markers.

The sequenced material came from PBMCs. The TCR sequence derives from a woman aged 18-30 years in good health. The J gene is TRBJ2-5, the V gene TRBV6-2 or TRBV6-3; D not certain. The CDR3 DNA follows: TGTGCCAGCAGTTACGGTGTGGCGGACCAAGAGACCCAGTACTTC. Its protein product is CASSYGVADQETQYF.